A selection of T cell receptor beta chains follows, all from one sample in a study of identical twins. TCRdb fed the 5' RACE reads into MiXCR, producing one record per CDR3 protein. The sample shows approximately 690,000 distinct CDR3 sequences, less than 7% of them seen only once. The source material was naive T cells sorted from blood. These receptors were collected from a man between 18 and 35 years old in good health. Each CDR3 is given with its conserved first and last residue. D genes are given only for firm matches. Where a row states a size, it is once, few, many or the class of an expanded clone; other rows omit it.

D gene	clone size	V gene	J gene	CDR3 DNA	CDR3 protein
TRBD1	few	TRBV19	TRBJ2-1	TGTGCCAGTAGTCCACAGGGGGTTTGGAATGAGCAGTTCTTC	CASSPQGVWNEQFF
TRBD1	-	TRBV29-1	TRBJ2-3	TGCAGCGTTGGGGACAGGTTGGCAGATACGCAGTATTTT	CSVGDRLADTQYF
-	-	TRBV6-1	TRBJ2-7	TGTGCCAGCCAAGATCCTGGTTCTTCTTACGAGCAGTACTTC	CASQDPGSSYEQYF
-	many	TRBV7-9	TRBJ2-3	TGTGCCACCACCGGGGTTGATACGCAGTATTTT	CATTGVDTQYF
TRBD2	few	TRBV7-8	TRBJ2-5	TGTGCCAGCAGCTCGATTAGCGGGAGGCGTACGTCGGAGACCCAGTACTTC	CASSSISGRRTSETQYF
-	-	TRBV6-1	TRBJ2-6	TGTGCCAGCAGACGGGACACTTCATCTGGGGCCAACGTCCTGACTTTC	CASRRDTSSGANVLTF
TRBD2	-	TRBV30	TRBJ2-1	TGTGCCTGGTCGGGACTAGCGGGAGGTAATGAGCAGTTCTTC	CAWSGLAGGNEQFF
TRBD2	few	TRBV20-1	TRBJ2-1	TGCAGTGCAACGCCGCGGGAGGTGAACAATGAGCAGTTCTTC	CSATPREVNNEQFF
-	-	TRBV28	TRBJ2-6	TGTGCCAGCAGTTTTCTCCACCTCATAACGACAAGGGCCAACGTCCTGACTTTC	CASSFLHLITTRANVLTF
-	few	TRBV12-3/TRBV12-4	TRBJ2-1	TGTGCCAGCGGAACTAGGAGGGCTGAGCAGTTCTTC	CASGTRRAEQFF
TRBD2	-	TRBV7-9	TRBJ2-2	TGTGCCAGCAGCTTAGCGCTGGGAGGGGACACCGGGGAGCTGTTTTTT	CASSLALGGDTGELFF
TRBD1	many	TRBV6-1	TRBJ2-7	TGTGCCAGCAGCCCCTGGACAGGGGACTACGAGCAGTACTTC	CASSPWTGDYEQYF
-	-	TRBV20-1	TRBJ2-1	TGCAGTGCTCTGATTAGCCGGAGCTCCTACAATGAGCAGTTCTTC	CSALISRSSYNEQFF
-	-	TRBV18	TRBJ2-3	TGTGCCAGCTCGACGGGTCCTCGCCGCACAGATACGCAGTATTTT	CASSTGPRRTDTQYF
TRBD1	-	TRBV5-4	TRBJ1-2	TGTGCCAGCAGCGGGAGGGACAGGGCCTATGGCTACACCTTC	CASSGRDRAYGYTF
TRBD2	few	TRBV5-1	TRBJ2-3	TGCGCCAGCAGCTTGACGGGACTAGCGGGAGTACAGACAGATACGCAGTATTTT	CASSLTGLAGVQTDTQYF
-	many	TRBV20-1	TRBJ2-1	TGCAGTGCTCGACACCCCGGGACTCCTTACAATGAGCAGTTCTTC	CSARHPGTPYNEQFF
TRBD2	many	TRBV11-2	TRBJ2-3	TGTGCCAGCAGCTACTCAGCGGGAGGGCCCTATGAAGATACGCAGTATTTT	CASSYSAGGPYEDTQYF
-	many	TRBV4-3	TRBJ1-4	TGCGCCAGCAGCCAAGATCTCATGCGATCGGAAAAACTGTTTTTT	CASSQDLMRSEKLFF
-	few	TRBV29-1	TRBJ1-2	TGCAGCATTGGACGGCCTAACTATGGCTACACCTTC	CSIGRPNYGYTF
-	-	TRBV10-3	TRBJ1-6	TGTGCCATCAGTGACAGTTTGGGGGGACGGTCACCCCTCCACTTT	CAISDSLGGRSPLHF
-	few	TRBV5-1	TRBJ2-1	TGCGCCAGCAGCTTTTGGGGGCTAGCGTCCCCGACCTACAATGAGCAGTTCTTC	CASSFWGLASPTYNEQFF
TRBD2	many	TRBV29-1	TRBJ2-1	TGCAGCGTCGGTACTAGCGAGTCCTACAATGAGCAGTTCTTC	CSVGTSESYNEQFF
-	-	TRBV5-1	TRBJ2-7	TGCGCCAGCAGCTTGGGACAGGCGTTGTCCGAGCAGTACTTC	CASSLGQALSEQYF
TRBD2	few	TRBV12-3/TRBV12-4	TRBJ2-3	TGTGCCAGCAGTTCTACGTCGGGAGGGAGCACAGATACGCAGTATTTT	CASSSTSGGSTDTQYF
-	many	TRBV11-2	TRBJ1-5	TGTGCCAGCAGCTGGGACCTCAATCAGCCCCAGCATTTT	CASSWDLNQPQHF
-	many	TRBV7-9	TRBJ2-7	TGTGCCAGCAGCTTACACAGGGACTCCTACGAGCAGTACTTC	CASSLHRDSYEQYF
-	-	TRBV27	TRBJ2-3	TGTGCCACCACTGCTGGATTGAGCACAGATACGCAGTATTTT	CATTAGLSTDTQYF
TRBD2	-	TRBV18	TRBJ2-3	TGTGCCAGCTCACCCGACCTTTCACTAGCGGGGGTCACAGATACGCAGTATTTT	CASSPDLSLAGVTDTQYF
-	many	TRBV29-1	TRBJ2-1	TGCAGCGTTGGGGACTCCTACAATGAGCAGTTCTTC	CSVGDSYNEQFF
-	few	TRBV5-1	TRBJ2-7	TGCGCCAGCAGCTTGGCTCAGGGACTGGGCGAGCAGTACTTC	CASSLAQGLGEQYF
TRBD2	few	TRBV6-1	TRBJ2-1	TGTGCCAGCAGTGAAGTTAGCGGGGGGGTCTTC	CASSEVSGGVF
-	-	TRBV28	TRBJ2-2	TGTGCCAGCAGTGGGGACGTGCATGGGGAGCTGTTTTTT	CASSGDVHGELFF
-	many	TRBV20-1	TRBJ2-1	TGCAGTGCTAGAATCAGGCTTGTAACCGCGCCGCAGTTCTTC	CSARIRLVTAPQFF
-	many	TRBV4-1	TRBJ2-1	TGCGCCAGCAGCTCGATCGGCACTCCCACTTACAATGAGCAGTTCTTC	CASSSIGTPTYNEQFF
-	many	TRBV25-1	TRBJ1-2	TGTGCCAGCAGTTCGATAGACCTCTATGGCTACACCTTC	CASSSIDLYGYTF
TRBD2	few	TRBV20-1	TRBJ2-1	TGCAGTGCTAGGGGAGCGGGAGGGCCCAGAAATGAGCAGTTCTTC	CSARGAGGPRNEQFF
TRBD1	few	TRBV5-1	TRBJ2-6	TGCGCCAGCAGCACCGCGGGACAGGGCGAAGGGGCCAACGTCCTGACTTTC	CASSTAGQGEGANVLTF
TRBD2	-	TRBV6-1	TRBJ2-7	TGTGCCAGCAGCCAGACTAGCGGGGCCTCCTACGAGCAGTACTTC	CASSQTSGASYEQYF
TRBD2	-	TRBV24-1	TRBJ2-5	TGTGCCACCAGTGATTTACTAGCGGGAGAAGAGACCCAGTACTTC	CATSDLLAGEETQYF
-	many	TRBV29-1	TRBJ1-2	TGCAGCGTCGTAGTCCCAGGGTTCGATGGCTACACCTTC	CSVVVPGFDGYTF
TRBD2	few	TRBV2	TRBJ2-3	TGTGCCAGCAGAGCGGGACTAGCGGGAGGGCCTCCCGCAGATACGCAGTATTTT	CASRAGLAGGPPADTQYF
TRBD1	many	TRBV5-1	TRBJ2-3	TGCGCCAGCAGCTTGGCCTCGAACAGGGGCGCAGATACGCAGTATTTT	CASSLASNRGADTQYF
TRBD2	-	TRBV15	TRBJ2-1	TGTGCCACCAGCAGAGTGACTAGCGGGAGAGATGAGCAGTTCTTC	CATSRVTSGRDEQFF
TRBD2	many	TRBV28	TRBJ2-7	TGTGCCAGCTCCATGAGGGACTACTACGAGCAGTACTTC	CASSMRDYYEQYF
-	many	TRBV12-3/TRBV12-4	TRBJ1-6	TGTGCCAGCAGTTTTGGAGTAAATTCACCCCTCCACTTT	CASSFGVNSPLHF
TRBD2	many	TRBV24-1	TRBJ2-1	TGTGCCACCAGTGATTTAGGGACTAGCGGGAGGGCCATTGAGCAGTTCTTC	CATSDLGTSGRAIEQFF
-	many	TRBV5-1	TRBJ1-1	TGCGCCAGCACCCGACAGCCAAACACTGAAGCTTTCTTT	CASTRQPNTEAFF
-	many	TRBV6-2/TRBV6-3	TRBJ2-3	TGTGCCAGCAGTTACCTCCTGGTCGATACGCAGTATTTT	CASSYLLVDTQYF
-	-	TRBV7-9	TRBJ2-5	TGTGCCAGCAGCTTAAAAATAGAGAGGTTCGGGACCCAGTACTTC	CASSLKIERFGTQYF
-	few	TRBV7-9	TRBJ2-5	TGTGCCAGCAGCCCCGGGGCGCGGACGGAGACCCAGTACTTC	CASSPGARTETQYF
-	many	TRBV27	TRBJ2-1	TGTGCCAGCACCTCCTGGGGCGGCCCTGCCTACAATGAGCAGTTCTTC	CASTSWGGPAYNEQFF
-	many	TRBV7-9	TRBJ2-1	TGTGCCAGCAGCTTCCCACAGGGACTTAGCTCCTACAATGAGCAGTTCTTC	CASSFPQGLSSYNEQFF
-	many	TRBV5-1	TRBJ1-3	TGCGCCAGCAGCCTGGACACACAGCGTGGAAACACCATATATTTT	CASSLDTQRGNTIYF